The 19 T cell receptor beta chains listed next were all sequenced from one sample in a study of beta chain features in type 1 diabetes. No antigen has been assigned to these receptors. What was sequenced were expressed TCRB transcripts, since all of the isolated RNA had been reverse transcribed. This table comes from immunoSEQ multiplex PCR, and its TCRdb copy is limited to in-frame clones, with some not included. The sample lists some 700,000 clones, roughly 12% seen once, with about 0.02% in the top ten. The study's findings and limits: In all four CD4+ subsets, TCRB CDR3 length was significantly, moderately reduced in type 1 diabetes.

Sequencing used naive CD4+ T cells from blood. The receptor set was obtained from a man aged 18 to 29 with type 1 diabetes.

This clone has more than one count but fewer than ten. The V call is TRBV7-3, the J call TRBJ2-7; 8 bases are a match to TRBD2. The J segment lost 6 bases and the V segment lost 4 bases, leaving 8 bases of the junction unmatched. The CDR3 is 14 residues long. The germline CDR1 and CDR2 sequences are SGHTA and FQGTGA. DNA for the CDR3: TGTGCCAGCAGCTACACTAGCGGCTCCGGCGAGCAGTACTTC. It translates to CASSYTSGSGEQYF.

This clone was counted between two and nine times. The chain recombines TRBV28 with TRBJ1-1, with D possibly being TRBD1 (6 bases). V lost 7 bases and J 4 bases, leaving 10 bases between the germline ends. CDR1 and CDR2 (germline): MDHEN, SYDVKM. CDR3 length equals 12 residues. In DNA form, the CDR3 reads TGTGCCAGCATTCAGGGGTTCACTGAAGCTTTCTTT. The encoded protein is CASIQGFTEAFF.

This clone was detected only a few times. V usage is TRBV7-9 and J usage is TRBJ1-2; D gene ambiguous. Germline assignment: CDR1 SEHNR and CDR2 FQNEAQ (reference sequence). V was shortened by 5 bases and J by 4 bases, with 14 bases between the two germline ends. The CDR3 loop spans 14 amino acids. CDR3 nucleotides: TGTGCCAGCAGCGAGGACCCTTGGGGCTATGGCTACACCTTC. Translated, it gives CASSEDPWGYGYTF.

This clone has more than one count but fewer than ten. This sequence joins TRBV18 and TRBJ2-4, with a tentative D call TRBD2 (6 bases). V lost 0 bases and J 2 bases, leaving 8 bases between the germline ends. This CDR3 contains 15 residues. Germline CDR1 reads KGHSH; CDR2 reads LQKENI. In nucleotides, the CDR3 is TGTGCCAGCTCACCACCGCGGGACCCCAAAAACATTCAGTACTTC. Its translation is CASSPPRDPKNIQYF. Using reference TRBV18 and TRBJ2-4 for the parts outside the CDR3, the full variable domain is NAGVMQNPRHLVRRRGQEARLRCSPMKGHSHVYWYRQLPEEGLKFMVYLQKENIIDESGMPKERFSAEFPKEGPSILRIQQVVRGDSAAYFCASSPPRDPKNIQYFGAGTRLSVL.

This clone was counted only a few times. V usage is TRBV9 and J usage is TRBJ1-1; TRBD1 is a possible D gene (6 bases). The ends were cut back, 5 bases at V and 7 bases at J, with 27 bases in the middle. The CDR3 sequence is 17 residues long. Germline lookup yields CDR1 SGDLS and CDR2 YYNGEE. CDR3 nucleotides: TGTGCCAGCAGTTTCCACGGAGGGGGAGGACGGAAGATTGAAGCTTTCTTT. Protein: CASSFHGGGGRKIEAFF.

This clone was picked up a small number of times. J is TRBJ2-7 and V is TRBV30; TRBD2 matches 11 bases. The germline V gene has CDR1 GTSNPN and CDR2 SVGIG (reference sequence). V gave up 2 bases and J gave up 1 base; unmatched junction bases: 10. The CDR3 runs 17 residues. In nucleotides, the CDR3 is TGTGCCTGGAGTAGGGCTAGCGGGGGGTCGCGATCCTACGAGCAGTACTTC. This codes for CAWSRASGGSRSYEQYF.

Only a few counts were recorded for this clone. The gene calls are TRBV25-1 and TRBJ2-5; 9 positions match TRBD2. Germline V CDR1 and CDR2: MGHDK, SYGVNS. CDR3 length: 16 residues. Germline trimming cut 4 bases from V and 2 bases from J; bases unmatched to any gene: 8. In DNA, the CDR3 is TGTGCCAGCAGTGGCTACGGGACTAGCCAGCAAGAGACCCAGTACTTC. It encodes CASSGYGTSQQETQYF.

This sequence joins TRBV30 and TRBJ2-3, with 8 bases aligning to TRBD2. V was clipped by 1 base and J by 1 base; unmatched bases: 1. This CDR3 spans 14 amino acids. Germline V lookup: CDR1 GTSNPN, CDR2 SVGIG (reference sequence). The CDR3 DNA reads as TGTGCCTGGAGTGCTAGCGGGCGCACAGATACGCAGTATTTT. Amino acids: CAWSASGRTDTQYF.

There are a few counts of this clone. The chain uses TRBV25-1 and TRBJ2-1; D not resolved. This CDR3 spans 12 amino acids. V gave up 5 bases and J gave up 4 bases, with 6 bases separating them. CDR1 and CDR2 (germline): MGHDK, SYGVNS. The CDR3 sequence: CASSQPYNEQFF. For the CDR3, the DNA is TGTGCCAGCAGTCAGCCGTACAATGAGCAGTTCTTC.

This clone was observed a few times. This chain uses TRBV28 with TRBJ1-1; D might be TRBD1 (5 bases). Germline V gene data show CDR1 as MDHEN and CDR2 as SYDVKM. The CDR3 covers 14 residues. Trimming stripped 5 bases from V and 3 bases from J, with 13 bases between. CDR3: CASSVPQGDTEAFF. In DNA, the CDR3 is TGTGCCAGCAGTGTACCCCAAGGGGACACTGAAGCTTTCTTT.

J is TRBJ2-3 and V is TRBV2; perhaps TRBD2 as D (5 bases). This CDR3 has 13 amino acids. Germline V gene sequence: CDR1 SNHLY, CDR2 FYNNEI. The V end was cut by 7 bases, the J end by 6 bases, with 14 bases between. CDR3 nucleotide sequence: TGTGCCAGCACGGCCAACCGCGGGGATACGCAGTATTTT. Residues: CASTANRGDTQYF.

The V and J genes are TRBV5-1 and TRBJ1-1; D unclear. The germline V gene has CDR1 SGHRS and CDR2 YFSETQ. The CDR3 is made up of 14 amino acids. Trimming took off 5 bases at V and 1 base at J, with 12 bases between the two ends. In DNA, the CDR3 is TGCGCCAGCAGTTTGCAACCATCGAACACTGAAGCTTTCTTT. Protein product: CASSLQPSNTEAFF.

The chain uses TRBV4-1 and TRBJ2-1; 8 bases match TRBD2. From germline, CDR1 is MGHRA and CDR2 YSYEKL. The length of the CDR3 is 16 residues. V was pared by 1 base and J by 7 bases, with 9 bases of the junction left unmatched. The CDR3 region is CASSQGFGGVKNEQFF. CDR3 nucleotides: TGCGCCAGCAGCCAAGGGTTCGGGGGGGTGAAAAATGAGCAGTTCTTC.

The J gene is TRBJ2-7, the V gene TRBV7-2, with D tentatively TRBD2 (5 bases). The V gene's germline CDR1 is SGHTA and CDR2 FQGNSA. This CDR3 region has 13 residues. V lost 4 bases, J lost 4 bases, and 11 bases lay in between. CDR3 sequence: CASSSRVVYEQYF. The CDR3 DNA reads as TGTGCCAGCAGCTCGAGGGTAGTTTACGAGCAGTACTTC.

This clone showed up just a few times. Other DNA sequences of this sample code for an identical CDR3. The genes are TRBV19 and TRBJ2-3, with D hard to call. This CDR3 has 13 residues. The ends were cut back, 1 base at V and 1 base at J, with 3 bases in the middle. Germline CDR1 LNHDA, CDR2 SQIVND (reference sequence). CDR3 residues: CASSIVGTDTQYF. The CDR3 DNA is TGTGCCAGTAGTATAGTAGGCACAGATACGCAGTATTTT.

This clone was found a few times. This rearrangement joins TRBV7-2 to TRBJ2-3; perhaps TRBD2 as D (6 bases). Germline V lookup: CDR1 SGHTA, CDR2 FQGNSA. Trimming took 5 bases from V and 4 from J, leaving 13 bases between them. The CDR3 covers 14 residues. The CDR3, as DNA: TGTGCCAGCAGCGTCCGGGACTCCCCAGATACGCAGTATTTT. As protein: CASSVRDSPDTQYF.

This clone appeared a few times. The DNA of the CDR3 is TGTGCCAGCACCCAACGGGTCCAGGGGGCGTTGAATGAGCAGTTCTTC. Amino acid sequence: CASTQRVQGALNEQFF. The chain couples TRBV6-6 to TRBJ2-1; 8 bases align to TRBD1. The CDR3 length is 16 residues. J was trimmed by 7 bases and V by 7 bases; bases with no gene match: 15. Looked up from germline, CDR1 is MNHNY and CDR2 is SVGAGI (reference sequence).

This clone has more than one count but fewer than ten. V gene TRBV7-2 combines with J gene TRBJ2-1; the match to TRBD2 covers 7 bases. From germline, CDR1 is SGHTA and CDR2 FQGNSA. The CDR3 runs 13 residues. With V trimmed by 4 bases and J by 4 bases, 1 base remained unmatched. The CDR3 spells CASSSGLYNEQFF. In DNA form, the CDR3 reads TGTGCCAGCAGCTCGGGACTATACAATGAGCAGTTCTTC.

This chain joins TRBV13 and TRBJ1-1; TRBD1 matches 8 bases. Germline V gene sequence: CDR1 PRHDT, CDR2 FYEKMQ (reference sequence). There are 13 residues in the CDR3. Trimming at V came to 11 bases and at J to 2 bases, leaving 7 bases not matched to a gene. The CDR3 loop is CAVGAGGNTEAFF. The CDR3 DNA reads as TGTGCCGTGGGGGCAGGGGGCAACACTGAAGCTTTCTTT.